This TCR beta chain was sequenced during a study of breast tumors, draining lymph nodes, adjacent tissues. General study results and limits: Tumor TCR diversity was below lymph nodes but above nontumor tissue. The lymph node origin of tumor T cells was framed as consistent with a hypothesis, not demonstrated. Tumor and nontumor repertoires were significantly more similar in luminal-like than in basal-like breast cancer.

MiXCR, applied by TCRdb to the multiplex PCR reads, yields one record per CDR3 protein. The top ten clones hold more than 0.85% of a sample with 200,000 to 300,000 distinct CDR3 sequences, over 25% of them seen once. The CDR3 is 14 amino acids. V trimming: 7 bases; J trimming: 4 bases; junction bases outside the gene matches: 5. Looked up from germline, CDR1 is LNHDA and CDR2 is SQIVND (reference sequence). In this sample, this clonotype turned up many times. Its target is unknown. Breast cancer patients provided tissue from their axillary draining lymph nodes. This chain joins TRBV19 and TRBJ2-2; 8 bases are a match to TRBD2. The clonotype originates from a female donor with breast cancer. Some clones in this sample may be carry-over from other donors' samples. Input material: axillary lymph node tissue. The CDR3 DNA reads as TGTGCCAGTAAGGCGGGAGGAGGCACCGGGGAGCTGTTTTTT. Its protein is CASKAGGGTGELFF.